This TCR beta chain was identified during a study of molecular identifiers for immune sequencing clone quantification (dated by TCRdb to about 2018). For context, the study as a whole: For a replicate experiment, the RNA from either approximately 20,000 or 100,000 naive CD8 T cells was divided into five aliquots, and four of those aliquots went on to sequencing. This methods study benchmarked molecular-identifier clustering-based TCR repertoire sequencing (MIDCIRS) and TCR RNA copy counting, using CD8 T cells to do so. The paper as a whole reports these results and caveats: In CMV-specific effector cells, clones with more than 20 RNA copies contained over 99% of molecules, whereas in naive cells such clones contained under 1% of molecules. Even against a background of about a million naive CD8 T cells, spiked-in Jurkat TCR RNA amounting to a single cell's worth was reported to be detectable. The sizes of highly expanded clones could end up underestimated when identical TCR molecules share a barcode. Modeling estimated around 3 recovered TCR RNA copies per cell, compared with about ten by digital PCR, which implies about 30% capture efficiency. When barcode sub-clustering was not used, chimeric consensus sequences inflated TCR diversity, with chimeras reaching as high as 47%.

On a BD FACSAria II, naive CD8 T cells were FACS-sorted as CD8+CD4-CCR7+CD45RA+ and collected into RLT Plus buffer. For a sensitivity comparison, a portion of naive CD8 T cell RNA was divided equally between MIDCIRS and a Smart-seq2-style 5'RACE protocol. CD8 T cells were enriched with RosetteSep CD8+ T Cell Enrichment Cocktail and Ficoll-Paque, followed by ACK red cell lysis. In regard to this clonotype: The specificity of this receptor is unknown. No base quality values were provided; no much bigger clone lies one nucleotide off.

V loses 7 bases, J loses 3 bases, and the germline ends lie 15 bases apart. From the cysteine through the phenylalanine, the CDR3 covers 15 amino acids. Of the read, only the CDR3 DNA is kept; its 45 bases are in frame from base 1. CDR1 MNHEY and CDR2 SVGEGT are derived from the germline V gene. The library relied on PCR. Sequencing instrument: Illumina MiSeq. Total RNA was purified with the Qiagen AllPrep DNA/RNA kit. Before analysis, reads from multiple sequencing runs of the same library were pooled. Under the source paper's analysis protocol: Reads were retained only if their TCR constant sequence matched exactly, and those retained reads were trimmed to 150 nt and grouped according to their 12-nt molecular barcodes. Reads inside each barcode group were sub-clustered using a 15% Levenshtein threshold, and a quality-weighted consensus sequence was constructed for each RNA molecule. Non-functional sequences were discarded, and so were lower-count sequences lying one edit away from another sequence. Based on fitting two negative binomial distributions, any barcode sub-cluster with under 20% of the maximum read count was discarded. In TCRdb, the public reads were trimmed at Q25 with fastp and aligned with MiXCR, with productive beta chains retained. Merged by CDR3 protein, the rows form single entries marked with the most common genes and DNA. V and J calls and clone size were set by TCRdb, not the authors. The table for this sample lists about 40,000 distinct CDR3 sequences; roughly 20% of them were counted only once. Around 7% of the sample goes to the ten largest clones.

This receptor chain uses TRBV6-2 or TRBV6-3 and TRBJ2-2; the D segment could be TRBD2, given 6 matching bases. The sequenced sample consisted of naive CD8+ T cells from blood, with Jurkat cell RNA spiked in. Per the publication, the cell subset or site label means: FACS-sorted CD8+CD4-CCR7+CD45RA+ naive T cells. The sequence came from a human donor in good health. Some libraries in this study had Jurkat cell RNA spiked in. The DNA is TGTGCCAGCATCGAGGACTATCCCGACACCGGGGAGCTGTTTTTT. Its protein is CASIEDYPDTGELFF.